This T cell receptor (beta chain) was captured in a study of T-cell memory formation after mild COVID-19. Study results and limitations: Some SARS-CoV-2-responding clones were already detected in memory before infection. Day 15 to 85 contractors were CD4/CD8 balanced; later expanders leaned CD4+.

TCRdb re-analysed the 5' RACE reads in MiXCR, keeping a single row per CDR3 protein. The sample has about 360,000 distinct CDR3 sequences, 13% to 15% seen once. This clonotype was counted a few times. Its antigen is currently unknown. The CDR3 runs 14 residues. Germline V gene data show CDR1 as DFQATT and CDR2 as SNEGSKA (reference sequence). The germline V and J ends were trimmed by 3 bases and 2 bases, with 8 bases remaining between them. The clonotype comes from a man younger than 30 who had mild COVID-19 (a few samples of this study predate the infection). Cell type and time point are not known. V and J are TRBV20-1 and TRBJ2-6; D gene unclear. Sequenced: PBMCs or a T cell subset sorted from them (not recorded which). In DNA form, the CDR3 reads TGCAGTGCTAGTTGGGTGACTGGGGCCAACGTCCTGACTTTC. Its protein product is CSASWVTGANVLTF.